This TCR beta chain is from a study of CD8+CD57+ T cells in acquired aplastic anemia. The study profiled TCR beta VDJ and CDR3 using genomic DNA as template. TCRdb passed the reads through MiXCR, listing each CDR3 protein once. Of around 170,000 distinct CDR3 sequences listed, about 45% are singletons. Individuals selected for sequencing had exhibited CD8+CD57+ cell expansion on flow cytometry. Whole-study findings and limits: Found in both controls and patients were approximately 29 CD8+ CDR3 sequences.

As regards this clonotype: Its antigen remains unknown.

J lost 4 bases, V lost 5 bases, and 2 bases had no gene match. This CDR3 has 15 residues. From germline, CDR1 is SNHLY and CDR2 FYNNEI. The chain is built from TRBV2 and TRBJ2-5, with 15 bases identical to TRBD2. This receptor was taken from a human donor with aplastic anemia. The sample taken for sequencing was sorted CD4+, CD8+, or CD8+CD57+ T cells (not recorded which) from PBMCs. CDR3 in DNA: TGTGCCAGCAGTCGGACTAGCGGGGGGGGAGAGACCCAGTACTTC. Translating gives CASSRTSGGGETQYF.